What follows describes a single T cell receptor (beta chain). Its antigen is unknown. This sample is part of a study of breast tumors, draining lymph nodes, adjacent tissues. A single record per CDR3 protein comes from TCRdb applying MiXCR to the multiplex PCR reads. The sample yields tens of thousands of distinct CDR3 sequences, 23% seen once. Study outcomes and limitations: The lymph node origin of tumor T cells was framed as consistent with a hypothesis, not demonstrated. Findings are consistent with lymph node origin and intratumoral expansion of most tumor T cells. Luminal-like breast cancer showed significantly higher tumor–nontumor repertoire similarity than basal-like. Tumors had less TCR diversity than lymph nodes, more than nontumor tissue.

V was trimmed by 8 bases and J by 5 bases, leaving 21 bases between them. The CDR3 is made up of 14 amino acids. Germline CDR1 DFQATT, CDR2 SNEGSKA (reference sequence). The chain combines TRBV20-1 with TRBJ2-5; the D gene could be TRBD1 or TRBD2 (6 bases each). Input material: breast tumor tissue. The TCR sequence derives from a female donor with breast cancer. Some clones in this sample may be carry-over from other donors' samples. The CDR3 region is CSTPRLGGRETQYF. The CDR3 coding sequence is TGCAGTACACCCCGTTTGGGGGGCCGGGAGACCCAGTACTTC.